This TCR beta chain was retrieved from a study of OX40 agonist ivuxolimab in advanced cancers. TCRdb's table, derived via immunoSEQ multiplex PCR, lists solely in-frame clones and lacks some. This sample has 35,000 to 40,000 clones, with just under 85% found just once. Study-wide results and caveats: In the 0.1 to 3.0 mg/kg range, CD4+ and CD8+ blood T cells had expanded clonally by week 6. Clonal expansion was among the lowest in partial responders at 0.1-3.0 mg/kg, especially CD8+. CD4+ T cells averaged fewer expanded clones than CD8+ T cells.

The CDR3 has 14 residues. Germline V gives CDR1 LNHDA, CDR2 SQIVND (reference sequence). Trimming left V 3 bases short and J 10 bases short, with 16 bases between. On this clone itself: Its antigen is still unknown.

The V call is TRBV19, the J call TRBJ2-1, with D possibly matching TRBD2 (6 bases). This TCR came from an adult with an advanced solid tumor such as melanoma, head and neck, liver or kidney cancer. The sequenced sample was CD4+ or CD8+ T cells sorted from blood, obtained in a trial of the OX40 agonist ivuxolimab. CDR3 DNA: TGTGCCAGTAGTATCCCGGGGGTCGTGGGGGAGCAGTTCTTC. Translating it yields CASSIPGVVGEQFF.